This T cell receptor beta chain was recorded in a study of cytomegalovirus exposure and HLA in healthy donors. This clone has just one count. PCR employed 60 Vbeta and 13 Jbeta primers. Method: immunoSEQ multiplex PCR; TCRdb's copy keeps in-frame clones and lacks some. The sample contains some 120,000 clones, about 73% of which appear only once. The CDR3 has 14 residues. Trimming removed 4 bases from V and 3 bases from J, with 12 bases in between. The germline CDR1 and CDR2 sequences are KGHSH and LQKENI. The sequencing input was PBMCs. The chain links TRBV18 to TRBJ1-1, with a possible D match to TRBD1 (5 bases). The origin of this receptor is a woman between 40 and 55 years old in good health and CMV-seropositive. The CDR3 DNA is TGTGCCAGCTCACTTATCGACAGAGACACTGAAGCTTTCTTT. Translating it yields CASSLIDRDTEAFF.